The entry that follows covers one T cell receptor beta chain sequence. The antigen remains unidentified. This record comes from a study of response to subunit inactivated influenza vaccine. Findings and caveats of the study: Authors suggested each seasonal influenza vaccination recruits few new T cells.

Trimming took 2 bases from V and 2 from J; bases not matched to a gene: 5. The CDR3 length is 16 residues. In germline, CDR1 is KGHDR, CDR2 SFDVKD. One entry per CDR3 protein, called by TCRdb with MiXCR from the RT-PCR reads. The table includes hundreds of thousands of distinct CDR3 sequences, around 25% detected once. V is TRBV24-1 and J is TRBJ2-1; 7 bases agree with TRBD2. The starting material was CD4+ T cells sorted from PBMCs, obtained 5 days after vaccination. The sequence came from a middle-aged man who received an inactivated influenza vaccine. The CDR3 reads CATSDWGGRTYNEQFF. CDR3 DNA sequence: TGTGCCACCAGTGATTGGGGGGGGAGGACCTACAATGAGCAGTTCTTC.